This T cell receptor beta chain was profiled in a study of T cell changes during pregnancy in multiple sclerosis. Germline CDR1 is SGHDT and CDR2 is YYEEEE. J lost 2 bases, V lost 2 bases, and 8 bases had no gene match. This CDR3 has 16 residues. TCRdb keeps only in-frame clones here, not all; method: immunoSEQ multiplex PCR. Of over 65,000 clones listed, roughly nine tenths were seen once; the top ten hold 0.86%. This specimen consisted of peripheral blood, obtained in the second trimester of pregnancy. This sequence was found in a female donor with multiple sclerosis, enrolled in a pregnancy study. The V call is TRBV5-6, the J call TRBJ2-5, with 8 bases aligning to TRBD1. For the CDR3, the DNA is TGTGCCAGCAGCTTAAAACGGACAGGGAATCAAGAGACCCAGTACTTC. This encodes CASSLKRTGNQETQYF.